The 29 T cell receptor beta chains below were found in one sample sequenced in a study of T cell responses to AZD1222 COVID-19 vaccine. The data were produced by immunoSEQ multiplex PCR, yet TCRdb's version contains in-frame clones alone and is incomplete. Among around 76,000 clones listed, 84% were seen once. The starting material was peripheral blood, obtained on day 0 of AZD1222 vaccination. These receptors were obtained from an adult in good health.

This chain joins TRBV9 and TRBJ2-1, with a tentative D call TRBD2 (5 bases). CDR1 and CDR2 from the germline V gene are SGDLS and YYNGEE. Trimming pared 3 bases from V and 7 bases from J, leaving 20 bases between. This CDR3 comprises 16 residues. The CDR3 reads CASSEGITSKLNEQFF. The CDR3 region has the DNA TGTGCCAGCAGCGAGGGAATCACTAGTAAGCTAAATGAGCAGTTCTTC. Full variable domain (remainder filled in from reference TRBV9 and TRBJ2-1): DSGVTQTPKHLITATGQRVTLRCSPRSGDLSVYWYQQSLDQGLQFLIQYYNGEERAKGNILERFSAQQFPDLHSELNLSSLELGDSALYFCASSEGITSKLNEQFFGPGTRLTVL.

The chain recombines TRBV6-5 with TRBJ2-7; TRBD1 might be the D (6 bases). The CDR3 has 14 amino acids. Deletions cut 7 bases from V and 4 bases from J, with 17 bases between. In germline, CDR1 is MNHEY, CDR2 SVGAGI. CDR3 loop: CASKPGHGVYEQYF. For the CDR3, the DNA is TGTGCCAGCAAACCGGGACATGGAGTATACGAGCAGTACTTC.

The rearrangement joins TRBV24-1 to TRBJ1-2; D gene unclear. Germline V lookup: CDR1 KGHDR, CDR2 SFDVKD. Trimming left V 0 bases short and J 13 bases short, with 11 bases between. There are 12 residues in the CDR3. The CDR3 loop reads CATSDLEAEVTF. CDR3 nucleotides: TGTGCCACCAGTGATTTGGAGGCAGAGGTCACCTTC.

By share, this clone counts as medium-sized (0.01 to 0.1%). The chain recombines TRBV28 with TRBJ1-2, with 7 bases fitting TRBD1. Germline CDR1 and CDR2: MDHEN and SYDVKM. With V trimmed by 3 bases and J by 3 bases, 4 bases remained unmatched. The CDR3 loop spans 14 amino acids. The CDR3 region is CASSFRDRHYGYTF. CDR3 nucleotide sequence: TGTGCCAGCAGTTTTCGGGACAGACACTATGGCTACACCTTC.

This clone was detected only once. As DNA, the CDR3 is TGTGCCAGCAGTGAAGAGGCTCGCTACACCTTC. It specifies CASSEEARYTF. This chain joins TRBV2 and TRBJ1-2, with unresolved D. The CDR3 extends over 11 amino acids. The germline gives CDR1 SNHLY, CDR2 FYNNEI. Trimming took 1 base from V and 9 from J, leaving 6 bases between them.

V is TRBV27 and J is TRBJ2-5; D is possibly TRBD2 (7 bases). Germline V gene data show CDR1 as MNHEY and CDR2 as SMNVEV (reference sequence). V gave up 2 bases and J gave up 0 bases, with 13 bases separating them. The CDR3 length is 16 residues. This chain's CDR3 is CASSLAGASHQETQYF. CDR3 in DNA: TGTGCCAGCAGTTTAGCGGGGGCTTCCCACCAAGAGACCCAGTACTTC.

V usage is TRBV2 and J usage is TRBJ2-2, with D perhaps matching TRBD1 or TRBD2 (7 bases each). The CDR3 length is 14 residues. V lost 7 bases and J 4 bases, leaving 13 bases between the germline ends. Germline V gene data show CDR1 as SNHLY and CDR2 as FYNNEI. CDR3: CASTGGDFTGELFF. CDR3 DNA sequence: TGTGCCAGCACAGGGGGGGATTTCACCGGGGAGCTGTTTTTT.

J is TRBJ2-6 and V is TRBV7-3; 10 nucleotides match TRBD1. CDR1 is SGHTA, CDR2 FQGTGA, per germline. The CDR3 contains 18 residues. Trimming at V came to 4 bases and at J to 0 bases, leaving 6 bases not matched to a gene. Here the CDR3 DNA reads TGTGCCAGCAGCTACACTGGGACAGGGGCCTCTGGGGCCAACGTCCTGACTTTC. This codes for CASSYTGTGASGANVLTF.

This chain links TRBV6-5 with TRBJ2-3, with 7 positions matching TRBD1. The germline CDR1 and CDR2 sequences are MNHEY and SVGAGI. The CDR3 consists of 14 residues. V dropped 6 bases and J dropped 0; count of bases not matched to a gene: 3. CDR3 sequence reads: CASRSGQSTDTQYF. DNA for the CDR3: TGTGCCAGCAGGTCGGGACAGAGCACAGATACGCAGTATTTT.

The rearrangement uses TRBV3-1 (or the pseudogene TRBV3-2) and TRBJ2-3; perhaps TRBD2 as D (6 bases). Germline lookup yields CDR1 LGHDT and CDR2 YNNKEL (reference sequence). The CDR3 has 14 amino acids. V was clipped by 4 bases and J by 4 bases, with 12 bases between them. In DNA, the CDR3 is TGTGCCAGCAGCCGCCAGACTAGTTCAGATACGCAGTATTTT. Translating gives CASSRQTSSDTQYF.

V usage is TRBV11-2 and J usage is TRBJ2-1; 12 bases agree with TRBD2. Trimming at V came to 5 bases and at J to 6 bases, leaving 8 bases not matched to a gene. There are 16 residues in the CDR3. Germline V gene lookup returns CDR1 SGHAT and CDR2 FQNNGV. CDR3 region: CASSLLTSGGFNEQFF. CDR3 DNA sequence: TGTGCCAGCAGCCTCCTTACTAGCGGGGGGTTCAATGAGCAGTTCTTC.

A few counts support this clone. This sequence joins TRBV10-2 and TRBJ2-2; TRBD2 agrees at 9 bases. CDR1 is WSHSY and CDR2 is SAAADI in the germline V gene. The CDR3 has 16 residues. J lost 4 bases, V lost 4 bases, and 7 bases had no gene match. DNA for the CDR3: TGCGCCAGCAGTGCTGAGCGGGGGGCAGGCACCGGGGAGCTGTTTTTT. Protein product: CASSAERGAGTGELFF.

The V call is TRBV25-1, the J call TRBJ2-5; 7 positions agree with TRBD2. V gave up 1 base and J gave up 1 base; unmatched junction bases: 6. Germline V lookup: CDR1 MGHDK, CDR2 SYGVNS. The CDR3 runs to 16 residues. CDR3 bases: TGTGCCAGCAGTGAATGGAGACTAGCCCCCCAAGAGACCCAGTACTTC. Translation gives CASSEWRLAPQETQYF.

The chain combines TRBV19 with TRBJ2-3, with no clear D. The CDR3 runs to 12 residues. The germline V and J ends were trimmed by 3 bases and 8 bases, with 9 bases remaining between them. The germline CDR1 and CDR2 sequences are LNHDA and SQIVND (reference sequence). In DNA form, the CDR3 reads TGTGCCAGTAGTATTAGCACGGGTACGCAGTATTTT. Protein sequence: CASSISTGTQYF.

The V and J genes are TRBV14 and TRBJ1-1; D call uncertain. Deletions cut 1 base from V and 4 bases from J, with 10 bases between. The CDR3 covers 14 residues. CDR1 SGHDN and CDR2 FVKESK come from the germline V gene. The CDR3 reads CASSQVPGLTEAFF. As DNA, the CDR3 is TGTGCCAGCAGCCAAGTTCCCGGGCTCACTGAAGCTTTCTTT.

This clone was seen only once. The gene calls are TRBV9 and TRBJ2-1, with 12 bases fitting TRBD2. V dropped 3 bases and J dropped 7; count of bases not matched to a gene: 5. The germline V gene has CDR1 SGDLS and CDR2 YYNGEE. The CDR3 spans 15 residues. CDR3 residues: CASSGTSGAGNEQFF. The CDR3 DNA follows: TGTGCCAGCAGCGGGACTAGCGGGGCAGGGAATGAGCAGTTCTTC.

On this clone itself: At one end the junction does not follow the germline gene, possibly because of a read error. The genes are TRBV7-7 and TRBJ1-4; weak D call: TRBD1 (6 bases). The germline V gene has CDR1 SSHAT and CDR2 FNYEAQ (reference sequence). The CDR3 totals 15 residues. DNA of the CDR3: TGTGCTAGCAGCTTAGGGTTGGGGGCAGGAGAAAAACTGTTTTTT. Its protein product is CASSLGLGAGEKLFF.

This rearrangement joins TRBV15 to TRBJ1-5; maybe TRBD1 (6 bases). The germline gives CDR1 LNHNV, CDR2 YYDKDF (reference sequence). This CDR3 has 14 amino acids. Trimming stripped 1 base from V and 6 bases from J, with 10 bases between. In nucleotides, the CDR3 is TGTGCCACCAGCAGAGGGGGGGCCGGTCAGCCCCAGCATTTT. It specifies CATSRGGAGQPQHF.

This clone was detected a few times. The chain links TRBV11-2 to TRBJ2-2; TRBD2 matches 12 bases. Germline values: CDR1 SGHAT, CDR2 FQNNGV. This CDR3 comprises 18 residues. V was pared by 5 bases and J by 2 bases, with 9 bases of the junction left unmatched. This CDR3 reads CASSLQTSGGTNTGELFF. The DNA of the CDR3 is TGTGCCAGCAGCCTGCAAACTAGCGGGGGGACCAACACCGGGGAGCTGTTTTTT.

As DNA, the CDR3 is TGTGCCAGCAGCTTTTCGGTTTCACCCCTCCACTTT. It yields the protein CASSFSVSPLHF. The chain is built from TRBV5-6 and TRBJ1-6; D is unclear. The CDR3 consists of 12 residues. Trimming cost V 2 bases and J 9 bases, with 6 bases left between them. Germline CDR1 and CDR2: SGHDT and YYEEEE.

Many counts were recorded for this clone. The chain recombines TRBV30 with TRBJ1-1; no reliable D call. The CDR3 is made up of 13 amino acids. Between the trimmed V and J ends, which lost 2 bases and 2 bases, there was a span of 9 bases. The germline CDR1 and CDR2 sequences are GTSNPN and SVGIG (reference sequence). CDR3 loop: CAWSTDTNTEAFF. The CDR3 DNA sequence: TGTGCCTGGAGTACCGACACTAACACTGAAGCTTTCTTT.

The chain carries TRBV28 and TRBJ1-5, with 8 bases that match TRBD1. Germline CDR1 MDHEN, CDR2 SYDVKM. J was trimmed by 2 bases and V by 5 bases; bases with no gene match: 8. The CDR3 totals 16 residues. Here the CDR3 reads CASSVLGQGGNQPQHF. In nucleotides, the CDR3 is TGTGCCAGCAGTGTCTTAGGACAGGGCGGCAATCAGCCCCAGCATTTT.

This clone is a singleton in its sample. The gene calls are TRBV2 and TRBJ1-5, with D possibly being TRBD1 (5 bases). Germline V gene lookup returns CDR1 SNHLY and CDR2 FYNNEI. The CDR3 runs to 13 residues. The germline V and J ends were trimmed by 5 bases and 7 bases, with 12 bases remaining between them. CDR3 sequence (DNA): TGTGCCAGCAGTCAGGGACGGCGACAGCCCCAGCATTTT. This translates into CASSQGRRQPQHF.

This rearrangement joins TRBV5-1 to TRBJ1-1; unclear D gene. The V and J ends lost 2 bases and 0 bases respectively, with 8 bases between them. Looked up from germline, CDR1 is SGHRS and CDR2 is YFSETQ. This CDR3 has 14 residues. CDR3 residues: CASSFGNLNTEAFF. CDR3 coding DNA: TGCGCCAGCAGCTTCGGCAACTTGAACACTGAAGCTTTCTTT.

The chain uses TRBV19 and TRBJ2-1, with D possibly matching TRBD2 (6 bases). Germline V gene lookup returns CDR1 LNHDA and CDR2 SQIVND (reference sequence). Trimming removed 10 bases at V and 4 bases at J, with 20 bases between. This CDR3 is 15 amino acids long. The CDR3 nucleotides are TGTGCCAACCCGGGACTCCCCTCCCTTTACAATGAGCAGTTCTTC. Encoded protein: CANPGLPSLYNEQFF. Based on the CDR3 plus reference TRBV19 and TRBJ2-1, the full variable domain is DGGITQSPKYLFRKEGQNVTLSCEQNLNHDAMYWYRQDPGQGLRLIYYSQIVNDFQKGDIAEGYSVSREKKESFPLTVTSAQKNPTAFYLCANPGLPSLYNEQFFGPGTRLTVL.

The chain joins TRBV7-2 to TRBJ1-2; possible D gene TRBD1, 6 bases. With 4 bases removed from V and 4 bases from J, the gap between germline ends came to 22 bases. The CDR3 runs to 17 residues. Germline lookup yields CDR1 SGHTA and CDR2 FQGNSA. The CDR3 loop reads CASSSPGGKVGGYGYTF. The CDR3, as DNA: TGTGCCAGCAGCTCTCCCGGGGGCAAGGTTGGTGGCTATGGCTACACCTTC. Using reference TRBV7-2 and TRBJ1-2 for the parts outside the CDR3, the full variable domain is GAGVSQSPSNKVTEKGKDVELRCDPISGHTALYWYRQSLGQGLEFLIYFQGNSAPDKSGLPSDRFSAERTGGSVSTLTIQRTQQEDSAVYLCASSSPGGKVGGYGYTFGSGTRLTVV.

This sequence joins TRBV7-9 and TRBJ1-2; D gene uncertain. V was cut by 1 base and J by 3 bases, with 9 bases left in between. The CDR3 loop spans 14 amino acids. Germline CDR1 reads SEHNR; CDR2 reads FQNEAQ (reference sequence). CDR3 region: CASSLGSDHYGYTF. CDR3 DNA sequence: TGTGCCAGCAGCTTAGGCAGCGACCACTATGGCTACACCTTC. The whole variable domain, filled in from reference TRBV7-9 and TRBJ1-2, reads DTGVSQNPRHKITKRGQNVTFRCDPISEHNRLYWYRQTLGQGPEFLTYFQNEAQLEKSRLLSDRFSAERPKGSFSTLEIQRTEQGDSAMYLCASSLGSDHYGYTFGSGTRLTVV.

V usage is TRBV29-1 and J usage is TRBJ1-2; no clear D. Germline V CDR1 and CDR2: SQVTM, ANQGSEA. CDR3 length equals 13 residues. Trimming cost V 6 bases and J 0 bases, with 11 bases left between them. Here the CDR3 reads CSVFGQSNYGYTF. The CDR3 region has the DNA TGCAGCGTATTCGGGCAGTCTAACTATGGCTACACCTTC.

The chain has TRBV7-2 and TRBJ1-2; unclear D gene. This CDR3 is built from 15 residues. Germline-derived CDR1 and CDR2 are SGHTA and FQGNSA. The V and J ends lost 1 base and 4 bases respectively, with 13 bases between them. CDR3 in DNA: TGTGCCAGCAGCTTAGGCCCCGGAGGCGGCTATGGCTACACCTTC. It specifies CASSLGPGGGYGYTF. The full variable domain, its missing parts supplied by reference TRBV7-2 and TRBJ1-2, is GAGVSQSPSNKVTEKGKDVELRCDPISGHTALYWYRQSLGQGLEFLIYFQGNSAPDKSGLPSDRFSAERTGGSVSTLTIQRTQQEDSAVYLCASSLGPGGGYGYTFGSGTRLTVV.